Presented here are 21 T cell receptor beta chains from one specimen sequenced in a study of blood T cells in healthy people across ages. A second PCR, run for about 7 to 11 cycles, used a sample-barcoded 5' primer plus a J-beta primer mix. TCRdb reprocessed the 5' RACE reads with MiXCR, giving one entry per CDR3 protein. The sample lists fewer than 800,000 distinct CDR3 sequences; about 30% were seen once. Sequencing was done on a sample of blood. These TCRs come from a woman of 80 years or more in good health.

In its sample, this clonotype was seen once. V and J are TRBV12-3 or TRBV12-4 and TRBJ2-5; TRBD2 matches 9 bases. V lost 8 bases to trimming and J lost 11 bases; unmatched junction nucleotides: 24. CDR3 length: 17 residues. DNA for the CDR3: TGTGCCAGCGCCTACAACCTAGGACTAGCGAGTCTCAATGAGCAGTACTTC. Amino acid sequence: CASAYNLGLASLNEQYF.

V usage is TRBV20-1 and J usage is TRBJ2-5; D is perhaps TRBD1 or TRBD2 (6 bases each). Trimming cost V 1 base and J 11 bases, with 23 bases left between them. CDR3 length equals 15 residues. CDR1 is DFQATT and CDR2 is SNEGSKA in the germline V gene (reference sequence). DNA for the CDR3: TGCAGTGCTAGAGTATCCGGGGGCCTTTACAATGAGCAGTACTTC. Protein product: CSARVSGGLYNEQYF.

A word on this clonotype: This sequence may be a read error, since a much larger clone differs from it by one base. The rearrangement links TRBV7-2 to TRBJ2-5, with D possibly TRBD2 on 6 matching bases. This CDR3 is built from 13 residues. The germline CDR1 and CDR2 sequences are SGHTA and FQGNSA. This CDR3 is CACSRGMQGAQYF. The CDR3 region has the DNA TGTGCCTGCAGCCGGGGGATGCAAGGCGCCCAGTACTTC.

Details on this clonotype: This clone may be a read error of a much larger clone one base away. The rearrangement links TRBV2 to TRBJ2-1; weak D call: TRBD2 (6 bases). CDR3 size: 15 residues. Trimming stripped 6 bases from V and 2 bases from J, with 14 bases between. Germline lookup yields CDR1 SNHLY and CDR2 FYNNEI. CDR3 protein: CASSLASLPYNEQFF. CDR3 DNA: TGTGCCAGCAGCCTAGCGAGCCTCCCCTACAATGAGCAGTTCTTC.

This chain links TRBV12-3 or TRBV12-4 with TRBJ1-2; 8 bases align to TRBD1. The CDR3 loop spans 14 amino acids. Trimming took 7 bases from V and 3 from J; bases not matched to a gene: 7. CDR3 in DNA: TGTGCCAGCACCCGGACAGGGATGGACTATGGCTACACCTTC. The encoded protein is CASTRTGMDYGYTF.

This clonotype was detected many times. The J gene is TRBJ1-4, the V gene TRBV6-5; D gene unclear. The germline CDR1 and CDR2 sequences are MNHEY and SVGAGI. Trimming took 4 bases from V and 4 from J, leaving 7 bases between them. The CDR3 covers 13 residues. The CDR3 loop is CASSFTRNEKLFF. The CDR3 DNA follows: TGTGCCAGCAGTTTCACCCGTAATGAAAAACTGTTTTTT.

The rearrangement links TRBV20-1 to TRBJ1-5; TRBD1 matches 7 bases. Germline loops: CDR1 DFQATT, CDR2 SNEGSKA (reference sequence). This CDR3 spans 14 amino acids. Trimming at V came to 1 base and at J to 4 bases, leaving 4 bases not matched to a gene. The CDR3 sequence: CSARGGTVNQPQHF. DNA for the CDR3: TGCAGTGCTAGAGGGGGGACAGTTAATCAGCCCCAGCATTTT.

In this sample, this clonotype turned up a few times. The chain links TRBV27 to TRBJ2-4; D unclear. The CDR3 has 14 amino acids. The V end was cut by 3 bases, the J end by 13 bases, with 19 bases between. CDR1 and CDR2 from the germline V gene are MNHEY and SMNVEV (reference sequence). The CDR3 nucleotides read TGTGCCAGCAGTTTGAGGTCCGGCTACAATGAGCAGTACTTC. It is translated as CASSLRSGYNEQYF.

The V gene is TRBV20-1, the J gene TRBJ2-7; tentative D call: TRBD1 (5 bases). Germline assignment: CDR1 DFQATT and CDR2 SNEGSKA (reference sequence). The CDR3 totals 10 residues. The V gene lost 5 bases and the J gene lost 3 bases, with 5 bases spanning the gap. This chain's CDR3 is CSAGHYEQYF. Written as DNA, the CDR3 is TGCAGTGCTGGACACTACGAGCAGTACTTC.

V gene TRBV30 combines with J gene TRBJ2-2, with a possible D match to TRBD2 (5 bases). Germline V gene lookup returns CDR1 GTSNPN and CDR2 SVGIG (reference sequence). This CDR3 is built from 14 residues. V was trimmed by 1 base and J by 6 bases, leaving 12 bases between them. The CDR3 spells CAWSAINGAGELFF. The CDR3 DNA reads TGTGCCTGGAGTGCGATCAACGGGGCCGGGGAGCTGTTTTTT.

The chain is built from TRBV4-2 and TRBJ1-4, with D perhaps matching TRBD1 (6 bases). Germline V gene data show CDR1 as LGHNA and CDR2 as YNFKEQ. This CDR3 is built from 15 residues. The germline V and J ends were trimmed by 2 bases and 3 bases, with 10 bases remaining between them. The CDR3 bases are TGTGCCAGCAGCCAACAGACAGGTCCTAATGAAAAACTGTTTTTT. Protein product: CASSQQTGPNEKLFF.

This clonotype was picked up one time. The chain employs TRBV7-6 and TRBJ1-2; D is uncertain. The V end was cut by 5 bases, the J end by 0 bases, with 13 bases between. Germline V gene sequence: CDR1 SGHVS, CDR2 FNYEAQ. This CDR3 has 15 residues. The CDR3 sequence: CASSMSATSNYGYTF. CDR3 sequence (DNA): TGTGCCAGCAGCATGAGTGCGACTTCTAACTATGGCTACACCTTC.

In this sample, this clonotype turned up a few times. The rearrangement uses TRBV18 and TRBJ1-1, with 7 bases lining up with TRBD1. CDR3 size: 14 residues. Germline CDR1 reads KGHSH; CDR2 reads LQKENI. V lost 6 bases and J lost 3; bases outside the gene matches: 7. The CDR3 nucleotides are TGTGCCAGCTCGCGACAGGGCTTAGACACTGAAGCTTTCTTT. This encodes CASSRQGLDTEAFF.

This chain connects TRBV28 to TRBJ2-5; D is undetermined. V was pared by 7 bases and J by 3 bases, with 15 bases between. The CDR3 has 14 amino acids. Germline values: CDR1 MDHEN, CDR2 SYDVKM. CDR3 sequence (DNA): TGTGCCAGCACCGCGGTGGGGTCTGAAGAGACCCAGTACTTC. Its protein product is CASTAVGSEETQYF.

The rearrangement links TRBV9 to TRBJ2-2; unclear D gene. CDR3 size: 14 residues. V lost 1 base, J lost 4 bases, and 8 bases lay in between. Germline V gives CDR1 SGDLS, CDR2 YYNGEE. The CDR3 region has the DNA TGTGCCAGCAGCGTACATGCGGCCACCGGGGAGCTGTTTTTT. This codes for CASSVHAATGELFF.

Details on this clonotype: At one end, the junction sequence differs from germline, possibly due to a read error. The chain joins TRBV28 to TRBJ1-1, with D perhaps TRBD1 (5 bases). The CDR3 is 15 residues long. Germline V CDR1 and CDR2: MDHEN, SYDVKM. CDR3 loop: CASSLSRAGGTETFF. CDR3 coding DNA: TGTGCCAGCAGTTTAAGCAGAGCGGGTGGGACTGAAACTTTCTTT.

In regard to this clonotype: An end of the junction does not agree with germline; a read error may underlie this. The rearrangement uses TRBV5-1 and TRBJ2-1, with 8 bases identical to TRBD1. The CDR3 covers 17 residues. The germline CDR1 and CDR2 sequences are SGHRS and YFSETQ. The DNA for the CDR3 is TGTGCCAGCAGCTTGGTATCGGGTACAGGGGGGAGCAATGAGCAGTTCTTC. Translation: CASSLVSGTGGSNEQFF. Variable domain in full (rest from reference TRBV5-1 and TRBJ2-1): KAGVTQTPRYLIKTRGQQVTLSCSPISGHRSVSWYQQTPGQGLQFLFEYFSETQRNKGNFPGRFSGRQFSNSRSEMNVSTLELGDSALYLCASSLVSGTGGSNEQFFGPGTRLTVL.

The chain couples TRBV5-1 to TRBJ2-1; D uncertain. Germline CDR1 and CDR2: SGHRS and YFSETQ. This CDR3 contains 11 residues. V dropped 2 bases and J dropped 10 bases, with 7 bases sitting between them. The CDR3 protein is CASSFGREQFF. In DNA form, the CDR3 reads TGCGCCAGCAGCTTTGGACGGGAGCAGTTCTTC.

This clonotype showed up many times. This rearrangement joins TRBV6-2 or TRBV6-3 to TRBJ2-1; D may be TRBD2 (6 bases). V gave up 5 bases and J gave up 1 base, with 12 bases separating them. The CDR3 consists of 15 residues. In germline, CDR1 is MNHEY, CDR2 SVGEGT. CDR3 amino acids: CASSLLGGSYNEQFF. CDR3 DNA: TGTGCCAGCAGTCTCCTGGGGGGATCCTACAATGAGCAGTTCTTC.

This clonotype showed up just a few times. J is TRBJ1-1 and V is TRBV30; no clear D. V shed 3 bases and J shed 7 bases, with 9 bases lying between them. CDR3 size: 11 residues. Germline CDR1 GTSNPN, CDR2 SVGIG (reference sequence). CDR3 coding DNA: TGTGCCTGGAGGGCAGAAATTGAAGCTTTCTTT. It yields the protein CAWRAEIEAFF.

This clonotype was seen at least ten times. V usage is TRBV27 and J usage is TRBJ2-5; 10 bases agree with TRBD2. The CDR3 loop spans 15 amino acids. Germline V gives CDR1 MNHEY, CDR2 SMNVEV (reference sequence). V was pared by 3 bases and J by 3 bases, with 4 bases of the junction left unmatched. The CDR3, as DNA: TGTGCCAGCAGTTTGTTAGCGGGGGGTAAAGAGACCCAGTACTTC. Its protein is CASSLLAGGKETQYF.